Below, one T cell receptor beta chain is given with its context. The time point denotes: pre-treatment sample, taken before nivolumab and TIL therapy. This entry is derived from a study of TIL therapy for anti-PD-1-resistant metastatic lung cancer. This was the immunoSEQ v3 assay. Measured with immunoSEQ multiplex PCR; TCRdb has only the in-frame clones, and not every one. Here the sample spans over 15,000 clones, about three quarters being singletons. Trimming shortened V by 4 bases and J by 2 bases, and 16 bases separated the two germline ends. CDR1 and CDR2 from the germline V gene are SGHRS and YFSETQ. This CDR3 has 16 residues.

The material sequenced was blood, taken at baseline. V gene TRBV5-1 combines with J gene TRBJ1-5; no firm D call. The origin of this receptor is a person aged 25-79 years with non-small cell lung cancer. In DNA form, the CDR3 reads TGCGCCAGCAGCCCGGGTTTAAACGGGGGCAATCAGCCCCAGCATTTT. Protein product: CASSPGLNGGNQPQHF. Full variable domain (outside the CDR3, taken from reference TRBV5-1 and TRBJ1-5): KAGVTQTPRYLIKTRGQQVTLSCSPISGHRSVSWYQQTPGQGLQFLFEYFSETQRNKGNFPGRFSGRQFSNSRSEMNVSTLELGDSALYLCASSPGLNGGNQPQHFGDGTRLSIL.